Described below is a single T cell receptor (beta chain) sequence and its context. Germline V gives CDR1 KGHSH, CDR2 LQKENI. With V trimmed by 5 bases and J by 0 bases, 7 bases remained unmatched. The CDR3 spans 16 residues. This record belongs to a study of blood T cell repertoires in COVID-19. Per the original data handling: Scientists estimated how many nucleated cells there were by amplifying reference gene primers. Method: immunoSEQ multiplex PCR; TCRdb's copy keeps in-frame clones and lacks some. Clone size and the V and J calls come from that table; the DNA yielded D and trimming. The repertoire has some 120,000 clones, approximately 90% of them found once; the top ten carry under 2%.

The clonotype comes from a human donor with active COVID-19. The donor label of this sample is uncertain. The chain employs TRBV18 and TRBJ2-7; 10 nucleotides align to TRBD2. Specimen: peripheral blood. The CDR3 spells CASSSSSGGSSYEQYF. CDR3 sequence (DNA): TGTGCCAGCTCATCATCTAGCGGGGGTTCCTCCTACGAGCAGTACTTC.